This T cell receptor (beta chain) was observed in a study of post-analysis software for immune sequencing data. Study findings and constraints: Patients had higher frequencies than controls of about five TRBV segments, including TRBV5-6, TRBV5-1 and TRBV20-1.

A remark on this clonotype: Its antigen is unknown.

The CDR3 has 14 residues. The V and J ends lost 5 bases and 5 bases, in that order; junction bases with no gene match: 6. Germline V gene lookup returns CDR1 LNHNV and CDR2 YYDKDF (reference sequence). Every TCR beta cDNA library bore unique molecular identifiers. TCRdb analysed the PCR reads with MiXCR anew, one entry per CDR3 protein. In the table there are 400,000 to 500,000 distinct CDR3 sequences, approximately 39% of which are singletons. The chain carries TRBV15 and TRBJ2-1, with 7 bases fitting TRBD1. Input material: blood. The sequence derives from a girl aged 2 to 10 with multiple sclerosis. The DNA for the CDR3 is TGTGCCACCAGCTCGCGGACAGGCCACAATGAGCAGTTCTTC. This codes for CATSSRTGHNEQFF.